These 7 T cell receptor beta chains share one sample of origin, sequenced in a study of regulatory T cells in long-lasting Graves disease. This sample's time point: newly diagnosed GD, antithyroid drugs for less than 3 months. RNA isolated from PBMCs was used to make the TCR library. Building the TCR beta libraries relied on iRepertoire HTBI primers, and CDR3 regions underwent Arm-PCR. MiXCR, applied by TCRdb to the multiplex PCR reads, yields one record per CDR3 protein. The data hold about 540,000 distinct CDR3 sequences, with 13% observed a single time. Separately, the same data were catalogued under a study of T cells in Graves' hyperthyroidism and ophthalmopathy.

The sample consisted of peripheral blood mononuclear cells (PBMCs), taken at new diagnosis, from a patient treated with antithyroid drugs. Receptors originate from a man aged 25 to 45 with Graves disease.

The CDR3 sequence: CAISDGGVYRYEQYF. The CDR3 bases are TGTGCCATCAGTGACGGGGGGGTTTATCGCTACGAGCAGTACTTC. This chain links TRBV10-3 with TRBJ2-7, with TRBD2 identical over 8 bases. Germline V lookup: CDR1 ENHRY, CDR2 SYGVKD. The length of the CDR3 is 15 residues. With V trimmed by 3 bases and J by 3 bases, 7 bases remained unmatched.

In its sample, this clonotype was seen many times. The chain is built from TRBV15 and TRBJ1-1; D unresolved. Trimming cost V 1 base and J 1 base, with 7 bases left between them. The CDR3 totals 14 residues. Per germline, CDR1 LNHNV and CDR2 YYDKDF (reference sequence). CDR3 sequence reads: CATSRAQGNTEAFF. For the CDR3, the DNA is TGTGCCACCAGCAGAGCACAAGGGAACACTGAAGCTTTCTTT.

The chain is built from TRBV10-3 and TRBJ2-3, with 8 bases fitting TRBD2. The CDR3 consists of 17 residues. The germline V gene has CDR1 ENHRY and CDR2 SYGVKD. V was clipped by 2 bases and J by 4 bases; unmatched bases: 11. The CDR3 reads CAISEAAGAALSDTQYF. The CDR3 DNA is TGTGCCATCAGTGAGGCAGCGGGAGCCGCCTTGTCAGATACGCAGTATTTT.

The sample holds many counts of this clonotype. This chain uses TRBV7-2 with TRBJ1-2; 7 bases are shared with TRBD1. V trimming: 5 bases; J trimming: 8 bases; junction bases outside the gene matches: 8. The CDR3 totals 13 residues. Germline V gene lookup returns CDR1 SGHTA and CDR2 FQGNSA. Written as DNA, the CDR3 is TGTGCCAGCAGCGCGGACAGGCGGCTGGGCTACACCTTC. Amino acids: CASSADRRLGYTF. Looking up the rest from reference TRBV7-2 and TRBJ1-2 gives the full variable domain: GAGVSQSPSNKVTEKGKDVELRCDPISGHTALYWYRQSLGQGLEFLIYFQGNSAPDKSGLPSDRFSAERTGGSVSTLTIQRTQQEDSAVYLCASSADRRLGYTFGSGTRLTVV.

The chain carries TRBV29-1 and TRBJ1-2, with a weak D call TRBD1 (5 bases). The CDR3 spans 13 residues. V was shortened by 4 bases and J by 4 bases, with 13 bases between the two germline ends. Germline-derived CDR1 and CDR2 are SQVTM and ANQGSEA. The CDR3 region is CSVASGRFYGYTF. In nucleotides, the CDR3 is TGCAGCGTTGCATCGGGGCGCTTCTATGGCTACACCTTC.

This clonotype was recorded many times. This rearrangement joins TRBV20-1 to TRBJ2-5; the D gene could be TRBD1 or TRBD2 (6 bases each). Germline-derived CDR1 and CDR2 are DFQATT and SNEGSKA (reference sequence). The CDR3 has 14 amino acids. V dropped 5 bases and J dropped 4 bases, with 17 bases sitting between them. The CDR3 region has the DNA TGCAGTGCTGTGCCAGGGGTGGGGGGAGAGACCCAGTACTTC. Its protein is CSAVPGVGGETQYF.

There are many counts of this clonotype. J is TRBJ1-2 and V is TRBV28; TRBD1 matches 10 bases. The germline V gene encodes CDR1 MDHEN and CDR2 SYDVKM. This CDR3 comprises 14 residues. Germline trimming cut 6 bases from V and 8 bases from J; bases unmatched to any gene: 9. This chain's CDR3 is CASRFRDRGGGYTF. Here the CDR3 DNA reads TGTGCCAGCAGGTTCCGGGACAGGGGAGGCGGCTACACCTTC.